Shown below are 10 T cell receptor beta chains from a single sample sequenced in a study of blood T cell repertoires in COVID-19. TCRdb's table, derived via immunoSEQ multiplex PCR, lists solely in-frame clones and lacks some. Of tens of thousands of clones in the sample, about three quarters were seen once. The sequencing input was peripheral blood. These receptors were obtained from a woman older than 75 with active or convalescent COVID-19.

The rearrangement joins TRBV7-8 to TRBJ2-5, with TRBD2 matching over 9 bases. CDR1 and CDR2 (germline): SGHVS, FQNEAQ. V lost 4 bases to trimming and J lost 1 base; unmatched junction nucleotides: 7. The CDR3 has 16 residues. The CDR3 is CASSSPGLAVQETQYF. The CDR3 DNA is TGTGCCAGCAGCTCTCCGGGACTAGCAGTCCAAGAGACCCAGTACTTC.

This clone was recorded only once. The chain has TRBV3-1 (or the pseudogene TRBV3-2) and TRBJ1-6; 7 nucleotides match TRBD1. Trimming cost V 3 bases and J 11 bases; bases outside gene matches: 4. The CDR3 totals 13 residues. Looked up from germline, CDR1 is LGHDT and CDR2 is YNNKEL (reference sequence). The CDR3 coding sequence is TGTGCCAGCAGCCAGGGGACAGATACACCCCTCCACTTT. Its protein product is CASSQGTDTPLHF.

V and J are TRBV12-3 or TRBV12-4 and TRBJ1-4; D may be TRBD1 (5 bases). There are 13 residues in the CDR3. Deletions cut 6 bases from V and 6 bases from J, with 11 bases between. The DNA of the CDR3 is TGTGCCAGCAGGGCAGGGTTAGATGAAAAACTGTTTTTT. The encoded protein is CASRAGLDEKLFF.

CDR3: CASSLPAVPEQFF. As DNA, the CDR3 is TGTGCCAGCAGCTTGCCTGCAGTCCCTGAGCAGTTCTTC. This chain joins TRBV5-6 and TRBJ2-1; D not certain. CDR3 length: 13 amino acids. CDR1 is SGHDT and CDR2 is YYEEEE in the germline V gene. V was clipped by 1 base and J by 9 bases, with 11 bases between them.

The chain joins TRBV6-5 to TRBJ1-6; 8 bases align to TRBD1. The CDR3 consists of 14 residues. After removal of 1 base from V and 10 bases from J, the junction contained 3 bases not matched to a gene. Looked up from germline, CDR1 is MNHEY and CDR2 is SVGAGI. The CDR3 loop reads CASSYLQGESPLHF. The DNA of the CDR3 is TGTGCCAGCAGTTACTTACAGGGGGAATCACCCCTCCACTTT.

CDR3: CASSLVSGGETQYF. The CDR3 bases are TGTGCCAGCAGCTTAGTCTCGGGAGGGGAGACCCAGTACTTC. The rearrangement joins TRBV7-2 to TRBJ2-5, with 8 bases identical to TRBD2. CDR1 SGHTA and CDR2 FQGNSA come from the germline V gene. Trimming removed 1 base from V and 5 bases from J; junction bases left unmatched: 3. The CDR3 runs to 14 residues.

The CDR3: CASSFRDRVYEQYF. Here the CDR3 DNA reads TGTGCCAGCAGCTTCCGGGACAGGGTTTACGAGCAGTACTTC. The V gene is TRBV5-4, the J gene TRBJ2-7, with TRBD1 identical over 9 bases. This CDR3 contains 14 residues. V lost 2 bases, J lost 4 bases, and 4 bases stayed unmatched. From germline, CDR1 is SGHNT and CDR2 YYREEE (reference sequence).

The V and J genes are TRBV27 and TRBJ1-6; the match to TRBD1 covers 8 bases. CDR1 is MNHEY, CDR2 SMNVEV, per germline (reference sequence). The ends lost 7 bases at V and 7 bases at J; junction bases unmatched: 6. CDR3 length: 14 residues. This CDR3 is CASNDRGWNSPLHF. The DNA of the CDR3 is TGTGCCAGCAACGACAGGGGTTGGAATTCACCCCTCCACTTT.

The gene calls are TRBV4-3 and TRBJ1-1; D gene unclear. From germline, CDR1 is LGHNA and CDR2 YSLEER. The CDR3 consists of 16 residues. V lost 0 bases and J lost 10, with 21 bases in between. The CDR3 coding sequence is TGCGCCAGCAGCCAAGATCCGTTATTAGACTCCCGGGGAGCTTTCTTT. Protein product: CASSQDPLLDSRGAFF.

This clone was counted between two and nine times. CDR3 bases: TGTGCCAGCAGCCCGCGAACTAGCGGGGGGGATACGCAGTATTTT. Protein: CASSPRTSGGDTQYF. The chain carries TRBV7-9 and TRBJ2-3; 12 bases fit TRBD2. The ends lost 5 bases at V and 6 bases at J; junction bases unmatched: 6. The CDR3 is 15 amino acids. CDR1 and CDR2 (germline): SEHNR, FQNEAQ (reference sequence).